The rows below give T cell receptor beta chains drawn from one sample of a study of T cells in Graves' hyperthyroidism and ophthalmopathy. TCRdb used MiXCR to reprocess the multiplex PCR reads, holding one entry per CDR3 protein. The sample lists over 500,000 distinct CDR3 sequences, 15% to 20% occurring once. The sample consisted of blood. The receptors come from a woman between 18 and 29 years old with Graves' ophthalmopathy. Each CDR3 is given without its conserved first and last residue. The order of the fields is clone size, V gene, J gene, CDR3 protein. A clone size is listed for some rows: how often the clone was seen (once, few, many), or a class if it is expanded.

>many|TRBV6-1|TRBJ2-5
ASSGDYQETQY
>many|TRBV20-1|TRBJ2-3
SARVALMGAGPPDTQY
>many|TRBV12-3/TRBV12-4|TRBJ1-1
ASSFKKNTEAF
>once|TRBV20-1|TRBJ2-5
SAEKRGGPSQETQY
>few|TRBV27|TRBJ2-1
ASSINRDYNEQF
>.|TRBV19|TRBJ2-1
ASSISGGPNEQF
>few|TRBV9|TRBJ1-2
ASSVDEYGYT
>many|TRBV3-1|TRBJ1-1
ASSQYVENTEAF
>.|TRBV30|TRBJ2-3
AWTQGIDTQY
>many|TRBV10-3|TRBJ1-1
AISERLFWEAF
>few|TRBV3-1|TRBJ2-1
ASSPPTDRVHNEQF
>.|TRBV7-9|TRBJ2-7
ASSLLGQEGYEQY
>many|TRBV15|TRBJ1-5
ATSVVRGGPNQPQH
>many|TRBV20-1|TRBJ2-3
SVGSGGRSTDTQY
>many|TRBV3-1|TRBJ2-5
ASSPPDALQETQY
>few|TRBV12-3/TRBV12-4|TRBJ2-3
ASRRLAGGSDTQY
>many|TRBV2|TRBJ2-5
ASSAGTSVEETQY
>many|TRBV12-3/TRBV12-4|TRBJ1-3
ASSLDTASSGNTIY
>many|TRBV12-3/TRBV12-4|TRBJ2-2
ASSVNSGASLTGELF
>many|TRBV11-2|TRBJ2-3
ASSGTGLSGRGGTDTQY
>many|TRBV11-2|TRBJ1-1
ASSPRGTGKDTEAF
>many|TRBV5-1|TRBJ2-7
ASSLAGAVNEQY
>few|TRBV20-1|TRBJ2-3
SAEGLAGLPSSTDTQY
>many|TRBV12-3/TRBV12-4|TRBJ2-3
ASRLASTDTQY
>many|TRBV20-1|TRBJ2-7
SASAGGDEQY
>few|TRBV6-1|TRBJ1-2
ASSEALRGGYT
>many|TRBV3-1|TRBJ1-4
ASSQGTGVEKLF
>many|TRBV28|TRBJ1-6
ASRESRGGNPPLH
>.|TRBV11-2|TRBJ2-1
ASSSLTHNEQF
>.|TRBV29-1|TRBJ2-1
SVEVGGSSYNEQF
>many|TRBV28|TRBJ2-2
ASSFSGLGELF
>.|TRBV7-2|TRBJ2-3
ASSLQDTDAQY
>.|TRBV6-1|TRBJ1-1
ASSEDWGNTEAF
>.|TRBV5-6|TRBJ1-1
ASAYRARNTEAS
>many|TRBV7-6|TRBJ1-5
ASSLYRGHNQPQH